This T cell receptor (beta chain) was identified in a study of OX40 agonist ivuxolimab in advanced cancers. Study-level information: Patients were dosed with the agonistic anti-OX40 (CD134) antibody ivuxolimab. While on treatment, patients had intravenous ivuxolimab at 0.01 to 10 mg/kg every 2 weeks. Three individuals attained partial responses, comprising one hepatocellular carcinoma case and two cutaneous melanoma cases.

Whole-study results and caveats: Clonal expansion by week 6 occurred in CD4+ and CD8+ blood T cells (at 0.1 to 3.0 mg/kg).

Profiling relied on immunoSEQ multiplex PCR, and the TCRdb table lists in-frame clones only, not all of them. The data hold more than 75,000 clones, with around 84% observed a single time. Worth noting for this clone: Its antigen is not known.

V dropped 4 bases and J dropped 0; count of bases not matched to a gene: 6. Germline assignment: CDR1 SGHDT and CDR2 YYEEEE. The CDR3 length is 16 residues. This TCR was recovered from an adult with an advanced solid tumor such as melanoma, head and neck, liver or kidney cancer. Sequences were derived from CD4+ or CD8+ T cells sorted from blood, sampled in a trial of the OX40 agonist ivuxolimab. The V and J genes are TRBV5-6 and TRBJ1-4; 7 bases map to TRBD1. The CDR3 nucleotides read TGTGCCAGCAGCAAGACAGGGCGGGCAACTAATGAAAAACTGTTTTTT. Translated, it gives CASSKTGRATNEKLFF. Combining the CDR3 with reference TRBV5-6 and TRBJ1-4 gives the whole variable domain DAGVTQSPTHLIKTRGQQVTLRCSPKSGHDTVSWYQQALGQGPQFIFQYYEEEERQRGNFPDRFSGHQFPNYSSELNVNALLLGDSALYLCASSKTGRATNEKLFFGSGTQLSVL.